This T cell receptor (beta chain) is from a study of regulatory T cells in long-lasting Graves disease. At the level of the study: Persistent Graves' disease denoted over 5 years of antithyroid drugs plus positive TSH receptor antibodies.

This clonotype occurred many times. Its target is unknown. Time point specified: persistent/refractory GD, antithyroid drugs over 5 years with positive TRAb. PBMC RNA was the source of the TCR library. Assembly of TCR beta libraries relied on iRepertoire HTBI primers together with Arm-PCR of CDR3 regions. TCRdb recomputed calls from the multiplex PCR reads with MiXCR, one row per CDR3 protein. The sample shows around 460,000 distinct CDR3 sequences, 22% of them seen only once. V was trimmed by 8 bases and J by 5 bases, leaving 6 bases between them. This CDR3 region has 11 residues. The study, taken as a whole, reports: Patients with persistent disease showed a bias toward TRBV28, TRBJ1-2 and TRBJ2-5.

The sequence derives from a female donor with Graves disease. The V gene is TRBV12-3 or TRBV12-4, the J gene TRBJ2-2; D gene unclear. This specimen was peripheral blood mononuclear cells (PBMCs), taken when the disease was refractory, from a patient treated with antithyroid drugs. The CDR3 DNA is TGTGCCAGCTGTAGGACCGGGGAGCTGTTTTTT. Amino acid sequence: CASCRTGELFF.